Listed below are T cell receptor beta chains from one sample, sequenced in a study of T cell responses to AZD1222 COVID-19 vaccine. Assay used: immunoSEQ multiplex PCR; TCRdb lists only in-frame clones, some missing. The sample carries about 94,000 clones, 85% recorded once. The sequences come from peripheral blood, collected 28 days after the second AZD1222 dose. The receptors stem from an adult who received the AZD1222 COVID-19 vaccine. Both conserved end residues are part of each CDR3. The D gene is left open where the match is weak. Clone sizes are given selectively: once, few, many, or a class where the clone is expanded.

v_gene	d_gene	j_gene	abundance	CDR3aa	CDR3nt
TRBV7-3	TRBD1	TRBJ1-5	NA	CASSLRRRQGRGNQPQHF	TGTGCCAGCAGCTTACGCCGCCGACAGGGGCGAGGGAATCAGCCCCAGCATTTT
TRBV5-1	TRBD1	TRBJ1-2	NA	CASSLGTGGTGYTF	TGCGCCAGCAGCCTAGGGACAGGGGGCACTGGCTACACCTTC
TRBV28	NA	TRBJ2-3	NA	CASSLGLGGGPDTQYF	TGTGCCAGCAGTTTAGGTCTAGGGGGGGGCCCAGATACGCAGTATTTT
TRBV28	TRBD2	TRBJ2-1	few	CASSLETSGSGGEQFF	TGTGCCAGCAGCTTGGAGACTAGCGGGAGCGGGGGTGAGCAGTTCTTC
TRBV2	NA	TRBJ2-7	NA	CASGGTYEQYF	TGTGCCAGCGGGGGTACCTACGAGCAGTACTTC
TRBV4-3	NA	TRBJ2-4	NA	CASSPSGGKNIQYF	TGCGCCAGCAGCCCCTCCGGGGGCAAAAACATTCAGTACTTC
TRBV10-1	TRBD1	TRBJ1-1	NA	CASSRTGRLDTEAFF	TGCGCCAGCAGTCGGACAGGGCGGTTGGACACTGAAGCTTTCTTT
TRBV6-1	TRBD2	TRBJ2-5	NA	CASSEGVAGETQYF	TGTGCCAGCAGTGAAGGGGTAGCGGGAGAGACCCAGTACTTC
TRBV28	TRBD2	TRBJ2-2	NA	CASRRTSGFPGELFF	TGTGCCAGCAGAAGGACTAGCGGGTTCCCCGGGGAGCTGTTTTTT
TRBV7-8	NA	TRBJ1-5	NA	CASSENSNQPQHF	TGTGCCAGCAGCGAGAATAGCAATCAGCCCCAGCATTTT
TRBV18	NA	TRBJ2-1	NA	CASSPQQVVNEQFF	TGTGCCAGCTCACCCCAACAGGTTGTGAATGAGCAGTTCTTC
TRBV3-1/TRBV3-2	NA	TRBJ2-5	NA	CASSQINSQETQYF	TGTGCCAGCAGCCAGATCAACAGCCAAGAGACCCAGTACTTC
TRBV10-3	TRBD2	TRBJ2-1	few	CAISPRGSGVYNEQFF	TGTGCCATCAGCCCCCGGGGTAGCGGGGTATACAATGAGCAGTTCTTC
TRBV2	NA	TRBJ1-2	once	CASSDEEGYTF	TGTGCCAGCAGTGATGAAGAAGGCTACACCTTC
TRBV30	NA	TRBJ1-2	once	CASQQRRGYTF	TGTGCCTCCCAACAGAGGAGGGGCTACACCTTC
TRBV19	NA	TRBJ2-6	NA	CASSSTQGAGANVLTF	TGTGCCAGTAGTTCAACACAGGGTGCTGGGGCCAACGTCCTGACTTTC
TRBV7-2	NA	TRBJ1-5	NA	CASSLAGAINQPQHF	TGTGCCAGCAGCTTAGCAGGGGCGATTAATCAGCCCCAGCATTTT
TRBV20-1	NA	TRBJ1-1	NA	CSGGEGWEAFF	TGCAGTGGCGGGGAGGGATGGGAAGCTTTCTTT
TRBV6-1	TRBD1	TRBJ2-3	NA	CASSEGTGGTDTQYF	TGTGCCAGCAGTGAAGGGACAGGGGGCACAGATACGCAGTATTTT
TRBV24-1	TRBD1	TRBJ1-4	once	CATSDFVGQGILGKEKLFF	TGTGCCACCAGTGATTTTGTGGGACAGGGGATTTTGGGGAAGGAAAAACTGTTTTTT
TRBV7-9	NA	TRBJ2-1	NA	CASRPIGTYSYNEQFF	TGTGCCAGCAGACCGATCGGGACATATTCCTACAATGAGCAGTTCTTC
TRBV10-3	NA	TRBJ1-6	NA	CASSSGTYNSPLHF	TGTGCCTCCTCATCCGGCACATATAATTCACCCCTCCACTTT
TRBV1	NA	TRBJ1-5	NA	CTSSQEGGHQPQHF	TGCACCAGCAGCCAAGAGGGGGGTCATCAGCCCCAGCATTTT
TRBV5-1	TRBD2	TRBJ2-2	NA	CASSLFSGTNTGELFF	TGCGCCAGCAGCTTGTTTAGCGGGACGAACACCGGGGAGCTGTTTTTT
TRBV7-9	TRBD2	TRBJ2-7	NA	CASTPPGGVLNEQYF	TGTGCCAGCACCCCACCCGGGGGGGTCTTAAACGAGCAGTACTTC
TRBV15	NA	TRBJ2-3	NA	CATSRDIGTQYF	TGTGCCACCAGCAGAGATATTGGTACGCAGTATTTT
TRBV24-1	NA	TRBJ2-3	NA	CATSDDSSSTDTQYF	TGTGCCACCAGTGATGACAGTTCTAGCACAGATACGCAGTATTTT
TRBV19	NA	TRBJ1-2	NA	CASSMSGIPYGYTF	TGTGCCAGTAGTATGTCGGGGATTCCGTATGGCTACACCTTC
TRBV18	TRBD2	TRBJ2-3	NA	CASLTGGSDTQYF	TGTGCCAGCTTGACGGGAGGTTCAGATACGCAGTATTTT
TRBV9	NA	TRBJ1-2	NA	CASSVATNYGYTF	TGTGCCAGCAGCGTAGCCACTAACTATGGCTACACCTTC
TRBV5-1	NA	TRBJ2-1	NA	CASSLGGSLYNEQFF	TGCGCCAGCAGCCTAGGGGGGAGTCTCTACAATGAGCAGTTCTTC
TRBV30	NA	TRBJ1-5	NA	CAWSLGRNQPQHF	TGTGCCTGGAGTCTGGGACGGAATCAGCCCCAGCATTTT
TRBV3-1/TRBV3-2	TRBD1	TRBJ2-2	NA	CASSPRDRNTGELFF	TGTGCCAGCAGCCCCCGGGACAGGAACACCGGGGAGCTGTTTTTT
TRBV7-8	NA	TRBJ1-3	NA	CASSLAAGNTIYF	TGTGCCAGCAGCTTAGCAGCTGGAAACACCATATATTTT
TRBV19	NA	TRBJ1-4	NA	CASSRQGSEKLFF	TGTGCCAGTAGTAGGCAGGGGAGTGAAAAACTGTTTTTT
TRBV6-6	TRBD1	TRBJ2-2	NA	CASSYYDRGITGELFF	TGTGCCAGCAGTTACTACGACAGGGGTATCACCGGGGAGCTGTTTTTT
TRBV18	TRBD1	TRBJ2-7	NA	CASSPGQGMYEQYF	TGTGCCAGCTCACCAGGACAGGGAATGTACGAGCAGTACTTC
TRBV18	NA	TRBJ2-5	NA	CASSPPTEETQYF	TGTGCCAGCTCACCACCGACGGAAGAGACCCAGTACTTC
TRBV7-9	TRBD1	TRBJ1-2	few	CASSLESGQALF	TGTGCCAGCAGTTTAGAAAGTGGACAGGCCCTCTTC
TRBV19	NA	TRBJ1-2	NA	CASSIDRTRGSVGGYTF	TGTGCCAGTAGTATAGATCGGACACGAGGCTCGGTAGGAGGCTACACCTTC
TRBV5-4	TRBD2	TRBJ2-7	NA	CASSLGASGGSYEQYF	TGTGCCAGCAGCTTGGGAGCTAGCGGCGGCTCCTACGAGCAGTACTTC
TRBV3-1/TRBV3-2	NA	TRBJ1-2	once	CASSQGGRGGSGYTF	TGTGCCAGCAGCCAAGGCGGTCGGGGAGGGTCTGGCTACACCTTC
TRBV5-6	NA	TRBJ1-5	NA	CASSLVADDQPQHF	TGTGCCAGCAGCTTGGTGGCCGACGATCAGCCCCAGCATTTT
TRBV18	TRBD1	TRBJ2-3	NA	CASSFTPYRGQSTDTQYF	TGTGCCAGCTCATTCACTCCCTACAGGGGGCAAAGCACAGATACGCAGTATTTT
TRBV7-8	NA	TRBJ2-7	few	CASSLGTYSYEQYF	TGTGCCAGCAGCTTGGGGACATACTCCTACGAGCAGTACTTC
TRBV30	NA	TRBJ1-2	NA	CAWSPLGLGQGGYTF	TGTGCCTGGAGTCCTCTGGGGCTAGGCCAAGGCGGCTACACCTTC
TRBV7-9	NA	TRBJ2-5	NA	CASSFGEETQYF	TGTGCCAGCAGCTTCGGAGAAGAGACCCAGTACTTC
TRBV19	NA	TRBJ1-5	NA	CASSPRLSQPQHF	TGTGCCAGTAGCCCGCGGTTGAGTCAGCCCCAGCATTTT
TRBV6-5	NA	TRBJ1-1	NA	CASTPILWAFF	TGTGCCAGCACCCCTATTTTGTGGGCTTTCTTT
TRBV5-4	NA	TRBJ2-5	once	CASSFGRETQYF	TGTGCCAGCAGCTTTGGGCGGGAGACCCAGTACTTC
TRBV5-1	NA	TRBJ2-7	NA	CASSLQVNSYEQYF	TGCGCCAGCAGCTTACAAGTAAACTCCTACGAGCAGTACTTC
TRBV30	NA	TRBJ2-7	once	CAWGWTNEQYF	TGTGCCTGGGGGTGGACTAACGAGCAGTACTTC
TRBV5-1	TRBD1	TRBJ2-1	once	CASSWGQGRSTGEQFF	TGCGCCAGCAGCTGGGGACAGGGTAGGTCCACAGGTGAGCAGTTCTTC
TRBV5-5	NA	TRBJ1-5	NA	CASSRDQPQHF	TGTGCCAGTAGCCGGGATCAGCCCCAGCATTTT
TRBV10-3	NA	TRBJ1-1	NA	CAISEQGEGTEAFF	TGTGCCATCAGTGAACAGGGAGAGGGCACTGAAGCTTTCTTT
TRBV6-6	NA	TRBJ2-5	few	CASSYSAGEETQYF	TGTGCCAGCAGTTACTCTGCAGGGGAAGAGACCCAGTACTTC